Below are 25 T cell receptor beta chains sequenced from a single sample in a study of blood T cells in healthy people across ages. Next came a second PCR, run for roughly 6 to 11 cycles, which used a sample-barcoded 5' primer along with a J-beta primer mix. TCRdb recomputed calls from the 5' RACE reads with MiXCR, one row per CDR3 protein. The sample holds over 500,000 distinct CDR3 sequences; about 25% are singletons and the top ten take 3% to 4%. These data were also filed under a second study, of T cells of mothers and their children.

Sequenced material: blood. The receptors come from a boy younger than 10 in good health.

This clonotype was picked up a small number of times. The chain couples TRBV6-2 or TRBV6-3 to TRBJ2-7, with D perhaps matching TRBD2 (5 bases). Germline V lookup: CDR1 MNHEY, CDR2 SVGEGT. The CDR3 contains 14 residues. The germline V and J ends were trimmed by 0 bases and 2 bases, with 8 bases remaining between them. CDR3 in DNA: TGTGCCAGCAGTTACTCATCCGGGACCTACGAGCAGTACTTC. Its protein product is CASSYSSGTYEQYF.

This sequence joins TRBV7-2 and TRBJ2-7, with 8 bases aligning to TRBD2. Germline lookup yields CDR1 SGHTA and CDR2 FQGNSA. The CDR3 has 16 residues. Unmatched junction bases numbered 12, after V lost 6 bases and J lost 2 bases. The CDR3 loop reads CASSQGSGRHTYEQYF. CDR3 bases: TGTGCCAGCAGTCAAGGGAGCGGGAGACACACCTACGAGCAGTACTTC. Looking up the rest from reference TRBV7-2 and TRBJ2-7 gives the full variable domain: GAGVSQSPSNKVTEKGKDVELRCDPISGHTALYWYRQSLGQGLEFLIYFQGNSAPDKSGLPSDRFSAERTGGSVSTLTIQRTQQEDSAVYLCASSQGSGRHTYEQYFGPGTRLTVT.

The CDR3 coding sequence is TGTGCCAGCAAGAGGGGGACTAGCGGGACTAGCACAGATACGCAGTATTTT. It is translated as CASKRGTSGTSTDTQYF. The chain links TRBV2 to TRBJ2-3; 13 nucleotides match TRBD2. Germline-derived CDR1 and CDR2 are SNHLY and FYNNEI. The ends lost 7 bases at V and 0 bases at J; junction bases unmatched: 7. The CDR3 is made up of 17 amino acids.

This chain joins TRBV7-9 and TRBJ1-3, with D tentatively TRBD1 (6 bases). Trimming cost V 5 bases and J 7 bases, with 9 bases left between them. Germline lookup yields CDR1 SEHNR and CDR2 FQNEAQ (reference sequence). This CDR3 comprises 12 residues. CDR3 nucleotide sequence: TGTGCCAGCAGCCCAGGGGTCAACACCATATATTTT. Its protein is CASSPGVNTIYF.

This clonotype was seen a handful of times. The chain carries TRBV6-5 and TRBJ1-4; possible D gene TRBD1, 6 bases. The germline gives CDR1 MNHEY, CDR2 SVGAGI. The CDR3 loop spans 14 amino acids. V lost 5 bases and J 5 bases, leaving 12 bases between the germline ends. The CDR3 region is CASSQGLGNEKLFF. DNA of the CDR3: TGTGCCAGCAGTCAGGGGTTGGGAAATGAAAAACTGTTTTTT.

The chain recombines TRBV4-2 with TRBJ2-7, with TRBD2 matching over 7 bases. J was trimmed by 4 bases and V by 0 bases; bases with no gene match: 9. Germline V CDR1 and CDR2: LGHNA, YNFKEQ. This CDR3 is built from 16 residues. This CDR3 is CASSQDLRLADYEQYF. The CDR3 DNA sequence: TGTGCCAGCAGCCAAGATCTTAGGCTAGCGGATTACGAGCAGTACTTC.

The chain recombines TRBV9 with TRBJ2-7; D might be TRBD1 or TRBD2, each matching 5 bases. The CDR3 is made up of 15 amino acids. CDR1 SGDLS and CDR2 YYNGEE come from the germline V gene. V lost 3 bases, J lost 8 bases, and 21 bases lay in between. This chain's CDR3 is CASSADGTPGEQQYF. The CDR3 DNA reads TGTGCCAGCAGCGCCGACGGGACCCCTGGGGAACAGCAGTACTTC.

The chain has TRBV12-3 or TRBV12-4 and TRBJ2-2; D not resolved. Trimming took off 5 bases at V and 0 bases at J, with 13 bases between the two ends. The CDR3 runs to 16 residues. The CDR3 protein is CASSIPTKSNTGELFF. In DNA, the CDR3 is TGTGCCAGCAGTATACCGACCAAGTCGAACACCGGGGAGCTGTTTTTT.

The CDR3 region is CASSDFVNTEAFF. CDR3 sequence (DNA): TGTGCCAGCAGTGATTTCGTGAACACTGAAGCTTTCTTT. The chain recombines TRBV25-1 with TRBJ1-1, with D hard to call. This CDR3 has 13 residues. The germline V gene encodes CDR1 MGHDK and CDR2 SYGVNS. The V end was cut by 3 bases, the J end by 0 bases, with 5 bases between.

The count of this clonotype is one. The chain couples TRBV10-1 to TRBJ2-7; possible D gene TRBD1, 5 bases. Trimming stripped 6 bases from V and 2 bases from J, with 14 bases between. This CDR3 has 14 amino acids. CDR1 and CDR2 (germline): WNHNN, SYGVQD (reference sequence). CDR3 sequence: CASSSGREPYEQYF. The CDR3 nucleotides read TGCGCCAGCAGCTCGGGCAGGGAACCCTACGAGCAGTACTTC.

This clonotype was observed a few times. This chain connects TRBV24-1 to TRBJ2-5; 8 nucleotides agree with TRBD2. The J call could be wrong; TRBJ2-7 is a better fit for the DNA end. Germline loops: CDR1 KGHDR, CDR2 SFDVKD. This CDR3 spans 19 amino acids. CDR3 bases: TGTGCCACCAAGAAAGAGGCCCTAAATAGCGGGAACAGCTCCTACGAGCAGTACTTC. It codes for CATKKEALNSGNSSYEQYF.

This clonotype turned up a few times. This chain connects TRBV7-9 to TRBJ2-5, with 8 bases identical to TRBD1. The J call is uncertain, as TRBJ2-7 better fits the DNA end. Germline V CDR1 and CDR2: SEHNR, FQNEAQ (reference sequence). The CDR3 is 15 amino acids. CDR3 region: CASSAPQGASYEQYF. CDR3 sequence (DNA): TGTGCCAGCAGCGCACCTCAGGGGGCATCCTACGAGCAGTACTTC.

This clonotype was detected once. This clone may be a read error of a much larger clone one base away. The J gene is TRBJ2-3, the V gene TRBV20-1; maybe TRBD2 (7 bases). The germline CDR1 and CDR2 sequences are DFQATT and SNEGSKA (reference sequence). The CDR3 consists of 15 residues. The DNA of the CDR3 is TGCAGTGCGCCCCGGGGGGCGGGTAACACACATACGCAGTATTTT. It yields the protein CSAPRGAGNTHTQYF.

The genes are TRBV5-1 and TRBJ2-1; 16 bases are a match to TRBD2. V was pared by 4 bases and J by 8 bases, with 9 bases of the junction left unmatched. Per the germline V gene, CDR1 is SGHRS and CDR2 is YFSETQ. The CDR3 is 17 amino acids. The CDR3 region is CASSKGLAGGPRDEQFF. The CDR3 bases are TGCGCCAGCAGCAAGGGACTAGCGGGGGGGCCGAGGGATGAGCAGTTCTTC.

This clonotype was counted a few times. The chain joins TRBV9 to TRBJ1-1; D is unclear. The ends were cut back, 2 bases at V and 8 bases at J, with 10 bases in the middle. The CDR3 loop spans 12 amino acids. Per the germline V gene, CDR1 is SGDLS and CDR2 is YYNGEE. DNA for the CDR3: TGTGCCAGCAGCGTCGAAGGAGGGGAAGCTTTCTTT. Translated: CASSVEGGEAFF.

The genes are TRBV5-1 and TRBJ2-3; D possibly corresponds to TRBD2 (7 bases). This CDR3 comprises 15 residues. CDR1 is SGHRS, CDR2 YFSETQ, per germline. V lost 5 bases to trimming and J lost 5 bases, with 18 bases between them. CDR3 coding DNA: TGCGCCAGCAGTTTTGGGGGGGCTGATCAAGATACGCAGTATTTT. Protein product: CASSFGGADQDTQYF.

This clonotype came up a few times. The rearrangement links TRBV7-9 to TRBJ1-4; unclear D gene. The V gene's germline CDR1 is SEHNR and CDR2 FQNEAQ (reference sequence). The CDR3 contains 14 residues. Trimming cost V 2 bases and J 8 bases, with 12 bases left between them. The CDR3 DNA reads as TGTGCCAGCAGCTTATTAAGGGATGAAGAAAAACTGTTTTTT. It yields the protein CASSLLRDEEKLFF.

As regards this clonotype: Sequence at one end of the junction differs from germline and may be a read error. The chain uses TRBV7-7 and TRBJ2-5; 12 bases align to TRBD2. The CDR3 runs to 15 residues. Germline assignment: CDR1 SSHAT and CDR2 FNYEAQ (reference sequence). CDR3 nucleotide sequence: TGTGCTAGCAGCCGGACTAGCGGGGTTCAAGAGACCCAGTACTTC. Protein product: CASSRTSGVQETQYF.

This clonotype was seen only a few times. The V call is TRBV12-3 or TRBV12-4, the J call TRBJ1-1; D unresolved. CDR3 length equals 13 residues. Trimming removed 3 bases from V and 3 bases from J, with 8 bases in between. The chain's CDR3 is CASSFNADTEAFF. The CDR3 DNA sequence: TGTGCCAGCAGTTTCAACGCGGACACTGAAGCTTTCTTT.

The V gene is TRBV7-2, the J gene TRBJ2-3; 7 nucleotides agree with TRBD1. CDR3 length: 16 residues. J was trimmed by 4 bases and V by 1 base; bases with no gene match: 8. Per the germline V gene, CDR1 is SGHTA and CDR2 is FQGNSA. CDR3 residues: CASSLEGQRSADTQYF. The CDR3 coding sequence is TGTGCCAGCAGCTTAGAGGGACAGAGGAGCGCAGATACGCAGTATTTT.

This chain joins TRBV2 and TRBJ2-5; tentatively, D is TRBD2 (5 bases). The CDR3 sequence is 13 residues long. V lost 4 bases to trimming and J lost 5 bases, with 11 bases between them. Looked up from germline, CDR1 is SNHLY and CDR2 is FYNNEI. CDR3 DNA: TGTGCCAGCAGTGGTGAGGGCGGCGAGACCCAGTACTTC. Translating gives CASSGEGGETQYF.

The rearrangement joins TRBV5-1 to TRBJ2-1; maybe TRBD1 (6 bases). Germline V CDR1 and CDR2: SGHRS, YFSETQ. Trimming removed 0 bases at V and 3 bases at J, with 16 bases between. The CDR3 sequence is 17 residues long. For the CDR3, the DNA is TGCGCCAGCAGCTTGGTGGTACAGGGTCGTATCTACAATGAGCAGTTCTTC. This sequence encodes CASSLVVQGRIYNEQFF.

This chain joins TRBV5-1 and TRBJ2-1; D might be TRBD2 (5 bases). The CDR3 loop spans 13 amino acids. Trimming took 4 bases from V and 8 from J, leaving 13 bases between them. Germline-derived CDR1 and CDR2 are SGHRS and YFSETQ. CDR3 residues: CASSPPSLHEQFF. CDR3 in DNA: TGCGCCAGCAGCCCCCCTAGCCTCCATGAGCAGTTCTTC.

About this clonotype itself: A read error may produce the germline difference seen at one junction end. J is TRBJ2-5 and V is TRBV5-1; 8 bases map to TRBD1. The CDR3 spans 16 residues. The V gene's germline CDR1 is SGHRS and CDR2 YFSETQ. CDR3 DNA sequence: TGCGCCAGTAGCTCTACTGAGACAGGGGTCCAAGAGACCCAGTACTTC. It encodes CASSSTETGVQETQYF.

This clonotype was seen more than once but under ten times. V is TRBV20-1 and J is TRBJ1-2; D is unclear. V was shortened by 1 base and J by 6 bases, with 12 bases between the two germline ends. Germline V lookup: CDR1 DFQATT, CDR2 SNEGSKA (reference sequence). This CDR3 comprises 13 residues. The CDR3 region is CSARADWSDGYTF. In DNA, the CDR3 is TGCAGTGCTAGAGCCGATTGGTCAGATGGCTACACCTTC.